Here is one TCR beta chain with its context. The sample originates from a study of cytomegalovirus exposure and HLA in healthy donors. The V end lost 7 bases, the J end lost 6 bases, and 13 bases lay between the germline ends. Germline CDR1 MNHEY, CDR2 SVGAGI. The CDR3 runs to 12 residues. Primers included in the PCR were 60 Vbeta and 13 Jbeta primers. The table came from immunoSEQ multiplex PCR; TCRdb's copy has only in-frame clones and leaves some out. The sample lists about 92,000 clones, around 85% occurring once. The sample consisted of PBMCs. The receptor was isolated from a girl aged 2-15 years in good health and CMV-seropositive. This rearrangement joins TRBV6-5 to TRBJ2-7, with TRBD1 as a possible D gene (6 bases). The CDR3 loop reads CASNQGFGEQYF. CDR3 sequence (DNA): TGTGCCAGCAACCAGGGGTTTGGCGAGCAGTACTTC.